Listed below are T cell receptor beta chains from one sample, sequenced in a study of graft-versus-host responses after intestinal transplantation. The protocol was immunoSEQ multiplex PCR, while the TCRdb copy is restricted to in-frame clones and leaves out a portion. The profile shows about 19,000 clones, over 75% of them singletons. The sequencing used PBMCs, collected 14 days after transplant. The receptors come from a human patient who received an intestinal transplant, so some T cells may come from the graft donor. CDR3s include the opening cysteine and the closing phenylalanine or tryptophan. D genes are given only for firm matches. The listing skips clone size in some rows; elsewhere it reads once, few, many or a size class.

d_call | j_call | v_call | clone_size | cdr3_nt | cdr3_aa
NA | TRBJ2-5 | TRBV7-9 | NA | TGTGCCAGCAGCTCGGACAACCAAGAGACCCAGTACTTC | CASSSDNQETQYF
NA | TRBJ2-2 | TRBV9 | NA | TGTGCCAGCAACGTCGATGGCACCGGGGAGCTGTTTTTT | CASNVDGTGELFF
NA | TRBJ1-3 | TRBV6-6 | NA | TGTGCCAGCAGTTACTCGAGCGGGGGCGCTGGAAACACCATATATTTT | CASSYSSGGAGNTIYF
NA | TRBJ2-5 | TRBV2 | NA | TGTGCCAGCGGGATCAGACAGACACAAGAGACCCAGTACTTC | CASGIRQTQETQYF
TRBD1 | TRBJ2-7 | TRBV29-1 | NA | TGCAGCGTTGAAGCTGGGACAGGGGAGCAGTACTTC | CSVEAGTGEQYF
NA | TRBJ1-4 | TRBV27 | NA | TGTGCCAGCAGCGGACAGCTTAATGAAAAACTGTTTTTT | CASSGQLNEKLFF
NA | TRBJ2-1 | TRBV29-1 | NA | TGCAGCGCCGAGGACAACTACAATGAGCAGTTCTTC | CSAEDNYNEQFF
NA | TRBJ2-5 | TRBV15 | NA | TGTGCCACCAGCAGAGTCGCGGGGAACCAAGAGACCCAGTACTTC | CATSRVAGNQETQYF
TRBD2 | TRBJ2-6 | TRBV11-2 | NA | TGTGCCAGCAGCTTTTGGGCGGGAGGAAGGGGAGGGGCCAACGTCCTGACTTTC | CASSFWAGGRGGANVLTF
NA | TRBJ2-1 | TRBV9 | NA | TGTGCCAGCAGCGTAGGCGCAGACCATGACAATGAGCAGTTCTTC | CASSVGADHDNEQFF
TRBD1 | TRBJ1-4 | TRBV2 | NA | TGTGCCAGCAATACAGGGGGCGCGGGAGAAAAACTGTTTTTT | CASNTGGAGEKLFF
NA | TRBJ1-3 | TRBV2 | NA | TGTGCCAGCAGTCAACAGGGATCTGGAAACACCATATATTTT | CASSQQGSGNTIYF
TRBD2 | TRBJ2-2 | TRBV13 | NA | TGTGCCAGCAGCTTTCCCGGGACTAGCGGTCTGGGCGGGCTGTTTTTT | CASSFPGTSGLGGLFF
NA | TRBJ1-5 | TRBV10-3 | NA | TGTGCCATCAGTGAGTCGATAAGGTCATATAGCAATCAGCCCCAGCATTTT | CAISESIRSYSNQPQHF
NA | TRBJ2-7 | TRBV5-1 | NA | TGCGCCAGTACCCCCGAGGGGGGGGACGAGCAGTACTTC | CASTPEGGDEQYF
NA | TRBJ1-5 | TRBV19 | NA | TGTGCCAGTACTAGGGGCAATCAGCCCCAGCATTTT | CASTRGNQPQHF
NA | TRBJ1-5 | TRBV18 | NA | TGTGCCAGCTCATCAATCGGACAGCCCTATAGCAATCAGCCCCAGCATTTT | CASSSIGQPYSNQPQHF
NA | TRBJ2-3 | TRBV5-1 | NA | TGCGCCAGCAGGCGTGAAGCAGATACGCAGTATTTT | CASRREADTQYF
NA | TRBJ2-5 | TRBV7-9 | NA | TGTGCCAGCAGCCCCGGATCTCGCGCAGGACAAGAGACCCAGTACTTC | CASSPGSRAGQETQYF
NA | TRBJ2-7 | TRBV19 | once | TGTGCCAGTAGTATCGCGGGGATCCACGAGCAGTACTTC | CASSIAGIHEQYF
NA | TRBJ1-5 | TRBV2 | NA | TGTGCCAGCAGTGACGGTGGTGGCAATCAGCCCCAGCATTTT | CASSDGGGNQPQHF
TRBD1 | TRBJ1-6 | TRBV10-3 | NA | TGTGCCATCTGGACAGGGACCTCCTATAATTCACCCCTCCACTTT | CAIWTGTSYNSPLHF
NA | TRBJ2-2 | TRBV13 | NA | TGTGCCAGCAGCTTTAGGAGGAGGTGGACCGGGGAGCTGTTTTTT | CASSFRRRWTGELFF
TRBD1 | TRBJ1-1 | TRBV7-9 | few | TGTGCCAGCAGTCGAAATCCGGGACAGGGGCTAACTGAAGCTTTCTTT | CASSRNPGQGLTEAFF
TRBD2 | TRBJ2-7 | TRBV5-1 | NA | TGCGCCAGCAGCTTGGGAGGACTAGCGGACGGCTACGAGCAGTACTTC | CASSLGGLADGYEQYF
TRBD1 | TRBJ1-1 | TRBV29-1 | NA | TGCAGCGCCTTCAAACAGGGGGTGAACACTGAAGCTTTCTTT | CSAFKQGVNTEAFF
NA | TRBJ1-5 | TRBV13 | NA | TGTGCCAGCAGCTTAGGTACTCAGCCCCAGCATTTT | CASSLGTQPQHF
TRBD2 | TRBJ2-7 | TRBV6-1 | NA | TGTGCCAGCAGGGGACTAGCGGGGATAAACGAGCAGTACTTC | CASRGLAGINEQYF
TRBD2 | TRBJ2-7 | TRBV2 | NA | TGTGCCAGCAGTCGGGGGGAGCTGACCGAGCAGTACTTC | CASSRGELTEQYF
NA | TRBJ2-7 | TRBV29-1 | NA | TGCAGCGGTGGAAGGGGGGCGGTCTCCTACGAGCAGTACTTC | CSGGRGAVSYEQYF
TRBD1 | TRBJ1-2 | TRBV19 | NA | TGTGCCAGTAACCTGACCGGGACAGGGGGATACTATGGCTACACCTTC | CASNLTGTGGYYGYTF
NA | TRBJ2-3 | TRBV5-4 | NA | TGTGCCAGCAGCTTGGAAGATACGCAGTATTTT | CASSLEDTQYF
NA | TRBJ2-1 | TRBV29-1 | NA | TGCAGCGCTTGGACAGATCCCGCGGCCAATGAGCAGTTCTTC | CSAWTDPAANEQFF
TRBD2 | TRBJ2-7 | TRBV18 | NA | TGTGCCAGCTCACGGACTAGTCAGTGGGGTTCCTACGAGCAGTACTTC | CASSRTSQWGSYEQYF
NA | TRBJ1-1 | TRBV12-5 | once | TGTGCTAGTGGTTTGGTATTGGCCCCAGGGAACACTGAAGCTTTCTTT | CASGLVLAPGNTEAFF
NA | TRBJ2-7 | TRBV28 | NA | TGTGCCAGCACGCTAACGGCTGGGGGGGCCCTTCTGGGTGAGCAGTACTTC | CASTLTAGGALLGEQYF
NA | TRBJ1-2 | TRBV6-1 | few | TGTGCCAGCAGTGAATCGGCAGGGTTGGCTGGCTACACCTTC | CASSESAGLAGYTF
NA | TRBJ2-1 | TRBV5-6 | NA | TGTGCCAGCAGCTCACAGGGTATCGATGAGCAGTTCTTC | CASSSQGIDEQFF
NA | TRBJ2-2 | TRBV2 | NA | TGTGCCAGCAGTGAAGTCGTGGCCGAGGACGGGGAGCTGTTTTTT | CASSEVVAEDGELFF
NA | TRBJ2-7 | TRBV13 | once | TGTGCCAGCAGCTCATCGGACAACCGCTACGAGCAGTACTTC | CASSSSDNRYEQYF